These T cell receptor beta chains were read from a single sample in a study of CD8+CD57+ T cells in acquired aplastic anemia. MiXCR, applied by TCRdb to the reads, yields one record per CDR3 protein. The sample contains approximately 200,000 distinct CDR3 sequences, 61% of which appear only once. Input material: sorted CD4+, CD8+, or CD8+CD57+ T cells (not recorded which) from PBMCs. The receptors stem from a human donor in good health. The CDR3 runs from the conserved cysteine through the conserved F or W. D genes are given only for firm matches. Clone sizes are given selectively: once, few, many, or a class where the clone is expanded.

TRBD2,TRBV2,few,TRBJ2-3,CASQDPAGYNEQYF,TGTGCCAGCCAGGACCCAGCGGGATACAATGAGCAGTATTTT
TRBD1,TRBV7-9,NA,TRBJ1-2,CASSADRGHGYTF,TGTGCCAGCAGCGCGGACAGGGGGCATGGCTACACCTTC
NA,TRBV7-9,NA,TRBJ1-6,CASSLNGTPGSPLHF,TGTGCCAGCAGCTTAAACGGGACCCCGGGTTCACCCCTCCACTTT
NA,TRBV5-1,NA,TRBJ2-7,CASSQPGRSYEQYF,TGCGCCAGCAGCCAACCGGGACGGTCCTACGAGCAGTACTTC
TRBD2,TRBV7-3,once,TRBJ2-1,CASSLGVLAGINEQFF,TGTGCCAGCAGCCTGGGAGTGCTAGCGGGGATCAATGAGCAGTTCTTC
NA,TRBV11-2,NA,TRBJ1-1,CASSPGGVNTEAFF,TGTGCCAGCAGCCCAGGAGGAGTGAACACTGAAGCTTTCTTT
NA,TRBV20-1,few,TRBJ1-5,CSGAALNQPQHF,TGCAGTGGAGCAGCACTCAATCAGCCCCAGCATTTT
NA,TRBV15,NA,TRBJ2-7,CATSGDDRQPYEQYF,TGTGCCACCAGCGGGGACGACAGGCAACCCTACGAGCAGTACTTC
TRBD1,TRBV2,few,TRBJ2-7,CASRRDSYEQYF,TGTGCCAGCAGAAGGGACAGCTACGAGCAGTACTTC
NA,TRBV3-1,NA,TRBJ1-6,CASSPHRAGDSPLHF,TGTGCCAGCAGCCCCCACAGGGCCGGGGATTCACCCCTCCACTTT
NA,TRBV2,NA,TRBJ1-2,CASSDEGVYGYTF,TGTGCCAGCAGTGACGAAGGGGTCTATGGCTACACCTTC
TRBD2,TRBV6-4,many,TRBJ2-3,CASSTGLDDTDTQYF,TGTGCCAGCAGTACCGGACTAGACGACACAGATACGCAGTATTTT
NA,TRBV7-8,NA,TRBJ2-2,CASSSSSGFPGELFF,TGTGCCAGCAGCTCATCCTCAGGGTTTCCCGGGGAGCTGTTTTTT
TRBD1,TRBV19,NA,TRBJ1-4,CASSPADRGATNEKLFF,TGTGCCAGTAGTCCGGCGGACAGGGGAGCAACTAATGAAAAACTGTTTTTT
NA,TRBV7-2,many,TRBJ1-3,CASSQVDGFSGNTIYF,TGTGCCAGCAGCCAAGTAGACGGGTTCTCTGGAAACACCATATATTTT
TRBD1,TRBV15,NA,TRBJ1-6,CATNGQGAEGQGSPLHF,TGTGCCACAAACGGACAGGGGGCGGAGGGACAAGGTTCACCCCTCCACTTT
NA,TRBV13,many,TRBJ1-1,CASSLGISDTEAFF,TGTGCCAGCAGCTTGGGGATATCAGACACTGAAGCTTTCTTT
NA,TRBV5-4,NA,TRBJ1-2,CASSPSSANYGYTF,TGTGCCAGCAGCCCCTCGTCAGCTAACTATGGCTACACCTTC
TRBD2,TRBV5-4,many,TRBJ2-2,CASSSGTSGSPGELFF,TGTGCCAGCAGCTCCGGGACTAGCGGGAGCCCAGGGGAGCTGTTTTTT
TRBD1,TRBV7-9,many,TRBJ1-5,CASSSSDRVDQPQHF,TGTGCCAGCAGCTCCTCCGACAGGGTGGACCAGCCCCAGCATTTT
NA,TRBV5-1,NA,TRBJ2-3,CASRGSDTQYF,TGCGCCAGCCGAGGCTCAGATACGCAGTATTTT
NA,TRBV6-5,once,TRBJ1-1,CASSSPSEGMNTEAFF,TGTGCCAGCAGTTCTCCGTCCGAAGGCATGAACACTGAAGCTTTCTTT
TRBD2,TRBV30,few,TRBJ2-1,CAWSVQAGVNEQFF,TGTGCCTGGAGTGTACAAGCGGGAGTCAATGAGCAGTTCTTC
TRBD1,TRBV20-1,many,TRBJ1-6,CSASDREFLNSPLHF,TGCAGTGCTTCGGACAGGGAGTTTCTTAATTCACCCCTCCACTTT
TRBD2,TRBV2,NA,TRBJ2-7,CASSLWETRGEEQYF,TGTGCCAGCTCCCTTTGGGAGACCCGGGGGGAAGAGCAGTACTTC
TRBD1,TRBV6-2/TRBV6-3,NA,TRBJ2-7,CASRTGGPYAQYF,TGTGCCAGCCGGACAGGGGGCCCCTACGCGCAGTACTTC
NA,TRBV10-3,NA,TRBJ1-2,CATAVQVYGYTF,TGTGCCACCGCGGTACAGGTCTATGGCTACACCTTC
NA,TRBV10-3,few,TRBJ2-1,CAISEGTEQFF,TGTGCCATCAGTGAGGGGACAGAGCAGTTCTTC
NA,TRBV19,NA,TRBJ1-1,CASSIEFSGAANTEAFF,TGTGCCAGTAGTATAGAGTTCTCAGGGGCTGCGAACACTGAAGCTTTCTTT
TRBD2,TRBV24-1,medium-sized,TRBJ2-3,CATSDSTSGDWGDTQYF,TGTGCCACCAGTGACTCGACTAGCGGGGACTGGGGAGATACGCAGTATTTT
TRBD1,TRBV15,NA,TRBJ2-5,CATGTGGNLKETQYF,TGTGCCACAGGAACAGGGGGAAACCTTAAGGAGACCCAGTACTTC
TRBD1,TRBV10-3,NA,TRBJ2-3,CAIRPGQGTDTQYF,TGTGCCATCAGACCGGGACAGGGGACAGATACGCAGTATTTT
NA,TRBV28,NA,TRBJ1-4,CASSPGWEKLFF,TGTGCCAGCAGCCCAGGGTGGGAAAAACTGTTTTTT
TRBD1,TRBV7-9,few,TRBJ2-7,CALDRGLAYEQYF,TGTGCCCTAGACAGGGGGCTTGCCTACGAGCAGTACTTC
TRBD2,TRBV27,many,TRBJ2-7,CASSLSGSPYEQYF,TGTGCCAGCAGTTTGAGCGGGAGTCCCTACGAGCAGTACTTC
NA,TRBV9,NA,TRBJ2-7,CASSVAPGEYEQYF,TGTGCCAGCAGCGTAGCTCCGGGGGAATACGAGCAGTACTTC
TRBD2,TRBV20-1,NA,TRBJ2-3,CSARDWRERHRGTDTQYF,TGCAGTGCTAGAGATTGGCGGGAGCGGCATAGGGGCACAGATACGCAGTATTTT
NA,TRBV14,NA,TRBJ2-3,CASSQDEGHTQYF,TGTGCCAGCAGCCAAGATGAAGGGCATACGCAGTATTTT
NA,TRBV9,NA,TRBJ2-2,CTSSVAGGGGELFF,TGTACCAGCAGCGTAGCTGGGGGCGGCGGGGAGCTGTTTTTT
NA,TRBV5-1,NA,TRBJ1-2,CASSLLQGEEGYTF,TGCGCCAGCAGCTTGCTACAGGGAGAGGAGGGCTACACCTTC
TRBD2,TRBV7-9,NA,TRBJ2-1,CASSLPGGSYNEQFF,TGTGCCAGCAGCTTACCGGGGGGCTCCTACAATGAGCAGTTCTTC
NA,TRBV29-1,NA,TRBJ1-2,CSVVGTHRMGVGYTF,TGCAGCGTTGTAGGGACCCATCGGATGGGTGTGGGCTACACCTTC
NA,TRBV7-7,NA,TRBJ2-7,CASSLVWGNEQYF,TGTGCTAGCAGCTTAGTGTGGGGGAACGAGCAGTACTTC